At least ten counts were recorded for the clone carrying this T cell receptor (beta chain). Trimming pared 3 bases from V and 9 bases from J, leaving 12 bases between. CDR1 and CDR2 from the germline V gene are MRHNA and SNTAGT. The CDR3 length is 12 residues. TCRdb independently ran MiXCR on the 5' RACE reads; one entry per CDR3 protein. The sample includes about 39,000 distinct CDR3 sequences, approximately 6% of them seen just once. This sample stems from a study of early T cells in non-severe SARS-CoV-2 infection. This rearrangement joins TRBV6-4 to TRBJ2-7, with D perhaps matching TRBD1 or TRBD2 (5 bases each). Here the sequenced sample was whole blood, taken at baseline. The receptor was isolated from an adult who was a healthcare worker with PCR-confirmed SARS-CoV-2 infection or an uninfected control (not recorded which). CDR3 in DNA: TGTGCCAGCAGTGAGAGGGGATGGGGGCAGTACTTC. Amino acid sequence: CASSERGWGQYF.